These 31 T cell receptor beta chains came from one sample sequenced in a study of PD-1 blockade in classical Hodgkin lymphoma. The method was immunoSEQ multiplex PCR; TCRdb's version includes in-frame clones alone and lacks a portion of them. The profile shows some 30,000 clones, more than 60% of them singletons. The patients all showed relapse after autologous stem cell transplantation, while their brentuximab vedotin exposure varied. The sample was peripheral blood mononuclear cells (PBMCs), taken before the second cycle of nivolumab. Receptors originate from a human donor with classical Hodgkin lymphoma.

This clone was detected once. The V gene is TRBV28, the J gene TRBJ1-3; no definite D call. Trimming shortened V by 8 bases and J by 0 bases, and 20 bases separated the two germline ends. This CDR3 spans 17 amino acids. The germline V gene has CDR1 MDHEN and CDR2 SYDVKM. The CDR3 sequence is CASRPAEGGRSGNTIYF. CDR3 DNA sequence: TGTGCCAGCCGTCCGGCGGAGGGCGGACGCTCTGGAAACACCATATATTTT.

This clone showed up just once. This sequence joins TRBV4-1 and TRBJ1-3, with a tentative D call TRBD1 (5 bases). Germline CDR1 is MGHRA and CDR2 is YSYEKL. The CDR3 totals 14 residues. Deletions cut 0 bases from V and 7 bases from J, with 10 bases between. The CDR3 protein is CASSQDGALNTIYF. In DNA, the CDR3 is TGCGCCAGCAGCCAAGATGGGGCCCTGAACACCATATATTTT.

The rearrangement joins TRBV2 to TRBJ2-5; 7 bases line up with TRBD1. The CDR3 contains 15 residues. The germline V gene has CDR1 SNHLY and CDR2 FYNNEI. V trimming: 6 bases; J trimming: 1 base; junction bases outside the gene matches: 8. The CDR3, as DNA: TGTGCCAGCAGATCCGGGACAGCGATCCAAGAGACCCAGTACTTC. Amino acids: CASRSGTAIQETQYF.

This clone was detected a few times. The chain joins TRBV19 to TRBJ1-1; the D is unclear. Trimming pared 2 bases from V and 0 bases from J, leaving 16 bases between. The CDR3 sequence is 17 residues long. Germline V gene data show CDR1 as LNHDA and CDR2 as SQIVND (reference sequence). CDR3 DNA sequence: TGTGCCAGTAGTATAACCCCCAGGACGGGTCTGAACACTGAAGCTTTCTTT. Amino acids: CASSITPRTGLNTEAFF.

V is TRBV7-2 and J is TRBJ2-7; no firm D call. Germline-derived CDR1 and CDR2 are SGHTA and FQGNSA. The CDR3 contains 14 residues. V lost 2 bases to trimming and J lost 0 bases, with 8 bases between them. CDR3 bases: TGTGCCAGCAGCTTAAGTCACAGCTCCTACGAGCAGTACTTC. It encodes CASSLSHSSYEQYF.

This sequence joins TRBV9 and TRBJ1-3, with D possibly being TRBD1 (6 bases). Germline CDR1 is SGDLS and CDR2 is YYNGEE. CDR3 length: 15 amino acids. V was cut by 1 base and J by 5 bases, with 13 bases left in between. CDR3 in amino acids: CASSVTGTNRNTIYF. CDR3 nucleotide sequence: TGTGCCAGCAGCGTAACCGGGACAAACAGAAACACCATATATTTT.

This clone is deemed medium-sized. The CDR3 nucleotides read TGCAGCGTTGTAGGAGAACTGTTTTTT. Translation: CSVVGELFF. The chain links TRBV29-1 to TRBJ1-4, with no clear D. V lost 4 bases and J lost 12, with 6 bases in between. The CDR3 sequence is 9 residues long. Germline assignment: CDR1 SQVTM and CDR2 ANQGSEA.

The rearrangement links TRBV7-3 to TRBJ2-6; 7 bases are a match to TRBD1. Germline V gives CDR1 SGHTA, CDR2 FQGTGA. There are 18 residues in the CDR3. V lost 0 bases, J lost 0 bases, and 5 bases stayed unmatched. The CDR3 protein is CASSLTGTVSSGANVLTF. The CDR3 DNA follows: TGTGCCAGCAGCTTAACGGGGACAGTCAGCTCTGGGGCCAACGTCCTGACTTTC.

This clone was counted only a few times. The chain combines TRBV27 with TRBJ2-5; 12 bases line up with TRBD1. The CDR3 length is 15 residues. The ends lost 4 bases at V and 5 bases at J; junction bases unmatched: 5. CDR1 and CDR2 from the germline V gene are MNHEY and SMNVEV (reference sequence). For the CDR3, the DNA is TGTGCCAGCAGTTCCGGGACAGGGGGCGTTGAGACCCAGTACTTC. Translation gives CASSSGTGGVETQYF.

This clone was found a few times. For the CDR3, the DNA is TGTGCCAGCAGCTTCGTTAGGGGTGATAGCGAAGCTTTCTTT. Translating gives CASSFVRGDSEAFF. J is TRBJ1-1 and V is TRBV7-2, with D possibly matching TRBD1 (5 bases). Trimming removed 3 bases from V and 8 bases from J, with 16 bases in between. The CDR3 sequence is 14 residues long. Germline V gene sequence: CDR1 SGHTA, CDR2 FQGNSA.

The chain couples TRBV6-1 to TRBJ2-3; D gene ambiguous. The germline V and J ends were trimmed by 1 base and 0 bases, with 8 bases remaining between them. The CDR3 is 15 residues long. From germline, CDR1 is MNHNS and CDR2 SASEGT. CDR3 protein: CASSEGSFSTDTQYF. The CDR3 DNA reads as TGTGCCAGCAGTGAAGGTTCTTTTAGCACAGATACGCAGTATTTT.

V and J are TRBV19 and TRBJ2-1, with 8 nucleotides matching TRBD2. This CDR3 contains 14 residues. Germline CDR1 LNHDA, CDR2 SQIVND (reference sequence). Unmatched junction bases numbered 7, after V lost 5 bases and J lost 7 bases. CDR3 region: CASSFGGGKNEQFF. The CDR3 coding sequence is TGTGCCAGTAGTTTCGGGGGGGGCAAGAATGAGCAGTTCTTC.

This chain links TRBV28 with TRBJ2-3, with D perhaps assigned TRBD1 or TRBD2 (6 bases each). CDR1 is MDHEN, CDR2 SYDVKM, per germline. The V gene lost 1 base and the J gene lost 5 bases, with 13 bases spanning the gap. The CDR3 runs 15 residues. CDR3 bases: TGTGCCAGCAGTTTATTAGGGGGGTCTAAAGATACGCAGTATTTT. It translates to CASSLLGGSKDTQYF.

CDR3 coding DNA: TGTGCCAGCAGCCCAATTAAGAGAGGAGTGGGGGTACTCAATGAGCAGTTCTTC. Translated: CASSPIKRGVGVLNEQFF. This chain uses TRBV7-2 with TRBJ2-1; D possibly matches TRBD1 or TRBD2 (5 bases each). CDR1 and CDR2 from the germline V gene are SGHTA and FQGNSA. The CDR3 has 18 residues. With 5 bases removed from V and 6 bases from J, the gap between germline ends came to 26 bases.

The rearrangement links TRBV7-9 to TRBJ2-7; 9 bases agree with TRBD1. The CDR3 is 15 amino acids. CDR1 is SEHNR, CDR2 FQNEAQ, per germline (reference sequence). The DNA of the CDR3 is TGTGCCAGCAGCTTAGCCGGAGCACACAGACAGGGGGTGGTGGTC. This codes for CASSLAGAHRQGVVV.

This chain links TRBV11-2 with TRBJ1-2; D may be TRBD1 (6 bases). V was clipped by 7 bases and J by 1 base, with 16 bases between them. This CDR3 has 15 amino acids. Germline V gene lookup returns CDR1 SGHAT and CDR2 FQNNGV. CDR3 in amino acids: CASTRSGRGNYGYTF. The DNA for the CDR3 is TGTGCCAGCACCCGATCAGGCAGGGGTAACTATGGCTACACCTTC.

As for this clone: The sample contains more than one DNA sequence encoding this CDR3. CDR3 sequence reads: CAWRFQGTNVLTF. The CDR3 DNA reads TGTGCCTGGAGATTCCAGGGTACCAACGTCCTGACTTTC. The chain carries TRBV30 and TRBJ2-6; D is perhaps TRBD1 (5 bases). The germline gives CDR1 GTSNPN, CDR2 SVGIG (reference sequence). The CDR3 has 13 amino acids. Trimming took off 3 bases at V and 8 bases at J, with 11 bases between the two ends.

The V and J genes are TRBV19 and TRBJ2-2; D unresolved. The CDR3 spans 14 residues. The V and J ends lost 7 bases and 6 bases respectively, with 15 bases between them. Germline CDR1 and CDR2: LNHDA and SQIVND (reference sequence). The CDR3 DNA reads TGTGCCAGTATTTTGGTACCTCCTCCCGGGGAGCTGTTTTTT. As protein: CASILVPPPGELFF.

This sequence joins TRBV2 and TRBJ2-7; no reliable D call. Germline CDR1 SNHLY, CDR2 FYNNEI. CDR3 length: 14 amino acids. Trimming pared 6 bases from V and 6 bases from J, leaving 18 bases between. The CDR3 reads CASSSTLRRSEQYV. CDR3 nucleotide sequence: TGTGCCAGCAGCAGTACACTCCGAAGGTCCGAGCAGTACGTC.

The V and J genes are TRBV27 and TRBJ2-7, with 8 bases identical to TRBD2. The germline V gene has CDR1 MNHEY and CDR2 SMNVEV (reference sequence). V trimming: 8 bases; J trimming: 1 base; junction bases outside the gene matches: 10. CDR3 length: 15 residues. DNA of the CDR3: TGTGCCAGCGCGCAGTCGGCGGGGGGTTCCTACGAGCAGTACTTC. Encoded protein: CASAQSAGGSYEQYF.

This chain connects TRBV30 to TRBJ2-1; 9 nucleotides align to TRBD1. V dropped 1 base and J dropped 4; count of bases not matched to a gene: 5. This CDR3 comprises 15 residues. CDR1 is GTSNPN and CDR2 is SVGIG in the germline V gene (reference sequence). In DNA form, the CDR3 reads TGTGCCTGGAGTGGCGACAGGGGGGGATACAATGAGCAGTTCTTC. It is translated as CAWSGDRGGYNEQFF. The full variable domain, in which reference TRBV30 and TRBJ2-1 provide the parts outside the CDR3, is SQTIHQWPATLVQPVGSPLSLECTVEGTSNPNLYWYRQAAGRGLQLLFYSVGIGQISSEVPQNLSASRPQDRQFILSSKKLLLSDSGFYLCAWSGDRGGYNEQFFGPGTRLTVL.

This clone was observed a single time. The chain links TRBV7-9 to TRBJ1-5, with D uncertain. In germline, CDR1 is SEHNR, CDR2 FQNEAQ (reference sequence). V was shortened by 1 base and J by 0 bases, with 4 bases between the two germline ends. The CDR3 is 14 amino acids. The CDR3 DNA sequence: TGTGCCAGCAGCTTAGAAGGTAGCAATCAGCCCCAGCATTTT. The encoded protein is CASSLEGSNQPQHF.

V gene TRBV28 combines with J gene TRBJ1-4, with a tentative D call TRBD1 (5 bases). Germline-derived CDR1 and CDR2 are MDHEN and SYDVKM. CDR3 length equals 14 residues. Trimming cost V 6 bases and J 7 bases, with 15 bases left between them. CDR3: CASSPGGTAEKLFF. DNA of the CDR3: TGTGCCAGCAGCCCCGGGGGGACGGCTGAAAAACTGTTTTTT.

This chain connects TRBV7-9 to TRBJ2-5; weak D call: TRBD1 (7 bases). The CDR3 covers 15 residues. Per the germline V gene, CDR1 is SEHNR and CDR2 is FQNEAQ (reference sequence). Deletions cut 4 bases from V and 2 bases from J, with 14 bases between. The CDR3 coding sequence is TGTGCCAGCAGCTCAGGGGGGTTTGGGCAAGAGACCCAGTACTTC. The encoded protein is CASSSGGFGQETQYF. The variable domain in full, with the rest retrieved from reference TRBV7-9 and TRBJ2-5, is DTGVSQNPRHKITKRGQNVTFRCDPISEHNRLYWYRQTLGQGPEFLTYFQNEAQLEKSRLLSDRFSAERPKGSFSTLEIQRTEQGDSAMYLCASSSGGFGQETQYFGPGTRLLVL.

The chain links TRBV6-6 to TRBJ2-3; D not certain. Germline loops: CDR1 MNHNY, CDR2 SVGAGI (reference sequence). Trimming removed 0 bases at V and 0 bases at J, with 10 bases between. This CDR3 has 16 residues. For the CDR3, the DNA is TGTGCCAGCAGTTACTCGGCCAGGCCTAGCACAGATACGCAGTATTTT. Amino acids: CASSYSARPSTDTQYF.

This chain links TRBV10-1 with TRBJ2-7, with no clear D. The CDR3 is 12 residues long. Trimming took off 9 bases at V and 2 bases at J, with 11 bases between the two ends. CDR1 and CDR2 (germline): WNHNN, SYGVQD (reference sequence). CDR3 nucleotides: TGCGCCAGAAGGGTCCGACCCTACGAGCAGTACGTC. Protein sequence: CARRVRPYEQYV.

The CDR3 here is CASSSGTAYGYTF. The CDR3, as DNA: TGCGCCAGCAGTTCCGGGACAGCCTATGGCTACACCTTC. V gene TRBV10-2 combines with J gene TRBJ1-2; 7 bases align to TRBD1. The junction had 4 bases not matched to a gene; V was cut back by 5 bases and J by 4 bases. CDR1 is WSHSY and CDR2 is SAAADI in the germline V gene. The CDR3 has 13 residues.

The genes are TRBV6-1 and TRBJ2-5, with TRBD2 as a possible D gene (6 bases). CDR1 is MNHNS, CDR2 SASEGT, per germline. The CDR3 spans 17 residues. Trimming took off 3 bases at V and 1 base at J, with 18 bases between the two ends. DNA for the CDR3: TGTGCCAGCAGTGACTATAGCGGCGTTACCTCCCAAGAGACCCAGTACTTC. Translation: CASSDYSGVTSQETQYF.

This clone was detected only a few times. The CDR3: CATVRTGLSEAFF. The DNA of the CDR3 is TGTGCCACTGTACGGACAGGTCTCTCTGAAGCTTTCTTT. J is TRBJ1-1 and V is TRBV6-1, with TRBD1 matching over 7 bases. CDR3 length: 13 residues. V was clipped by 10 bases and J by 6 bases; unmatched bases: 11. Germline values: CDR1 MNHNS, CDR2 SASEGT.

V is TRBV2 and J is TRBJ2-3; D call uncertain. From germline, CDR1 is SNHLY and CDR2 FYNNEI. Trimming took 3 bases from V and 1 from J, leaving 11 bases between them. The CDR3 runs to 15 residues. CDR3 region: CASSDTSSGTDTQYF. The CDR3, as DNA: TGTGCCAGCAGTGACACCAGCTCTGGCACAGATACGCAGTATTTT. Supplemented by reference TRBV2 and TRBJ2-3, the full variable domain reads EPEVTQTPSHQVTQMGQEVILRCVPISNHLYFYWYRQILGQKVEFLVSFYNNEISEKSEIFDDQFSVERPDGSNFTLKIRSTKLEDSAMYFCASSDTSSGTDTQYFGPGTRLTVL.

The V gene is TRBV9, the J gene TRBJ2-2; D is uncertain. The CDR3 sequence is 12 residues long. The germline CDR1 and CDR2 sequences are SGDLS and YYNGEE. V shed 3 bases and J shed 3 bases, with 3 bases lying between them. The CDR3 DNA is TGTGCCAGCAGCGCGTACACCGGGGAGCTGTTTTTT. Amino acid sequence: CASSAYTGELFF.